The entry that follows covers one T cell receptor beta chain sequence. As yet, its antigen is unknown. The data derive from a study of cytomegalovirus exposure and HLA in healthy donors. Study overall: The same platform was used for the 120 validation repertoires and the roughly 640 first-cohort repertoires, a later analysis reported.

Profiled with immunoSEQ multiplex PCR; TCRdb holds only in-frame clones, not every one. Of a few hundred thousand clones listed, 75% to 90% were seen once; the top ten hold around an eighth. V was pared by 5 bases and J by 0 bases, with 4 bases of the junction left unmatched. This CDR3 contains 14 residues. Germline V gene sequence: CDR1 SGHRS, CDR2 YFSETQ. Study-level results: First-cohort TCR clusters tended to co-occur in the roughly 130 validation repertoires, a later analysis found. Some TCR beta chains (roughly 160 of them) were listed as cytomegalovirus-associated.

Sequenced input: PBMCs. This rearrangement joins TRBV5-1 to TRBJ1-1; 7 nucleotides agree with TRBD1. This receptor was taken from a woman between 25 and 40 years old in good health and CMV-seropositive. The chain's CDR3 is CASRTGTVNTEAFF. CDR3 DNA: TGCGCCAGCAGAACCGGGACAGTGAACACTGAAGCTTTCTTT.